One sample yielded the 8 T cell receptor beta chains listed below, sequenced in a study of CD8 T cells in ankylosing spondylitis. Antigen specificity for these receptors is unknown. TCRdb called the 5' RACE reads again in MiXCR, with one record for every CDR3 protein. The data contain about 510,000 distinct CDR3 sequences, roughly 5.3% of them singletons. Study-level findings and limits: In ankylosing spondylitis blood, a motif of seven to nine highly homologous TCR beta variants appeared characteristic.

The sequenced sample was blood, either unsorted or a sorted T cell fraction (not recorded which). These receptors all come from a male donor with ankylosing spondylitis.

At least ten counts were recorded for this clonotype. The gene calls are TRBV5-1 and TRBJ2-3, with TRBD2 identical over 8 bases. This CDR3 contains 19 residues. J lost 4 bases, V lost 2 bases, and 18 bases had no gene match. Germline CDR1 reads SGHRS; CDR2 reads YFSETQ. The CDR3 spells CASSFSWSVAGIGSDTQYF. CDR3 nucleotides: TGCGCCAGCAGCTTTTCCTGGAGCGTAGCGGGGATAGGCTCAGATACGCAGTATTTT. Full variable domain (missing parts from reference TRBV5-1 and TRBJ2-3): KAGVTQTPRYLIKTRGQQVTLSCSPISGHRSVSWYQQTPGQGLQFLFEYFSETQRNKGNFPGRFSGRQFSNSRSEMNVSTLELGDSALYLCASSFSWSVAGIGSDTQYFGPGTRLTVL.

There are a few counts of this clonotype. The chain has TRBV28 and TRBJ1-1; D might be TRBD1 (5 bases). In germline, CDR1 is MDHEN, CDR2 SYDVKM. The CDR3 extends over 16 amino acids. Trimming took 4 bases from V and 6 from J, leaving 21 bases between them. CDR3 coding DNA: TGTGCCAGCAGTTCCCTCGGGCAGGGAATAATATCTGAAGCTTTCTTT. It yields the protein CASSSLGQGIISEAFF.

There are many counts of this clonotype. The V and J genes are TRBV28 and TRBJ1-4; 7 nucleotides match TRBD1. Germline V CDR1 and CDR2: MDHEN, SYDVKM. With V trimmed by 7 bases and J by 6 bases, 11 bases remained unmatched. CDR3 length: 15 amino acids. CDR3 region: CASKAADRDYEKLFF. The DNA of the CDR3 is TGTGCCAGCAAGGCCGCCGACAGGGACTATGAAAAACTGTTTTTT. Based on the CDR3 plus reference TRBV28 and TRBJ1-4, the full variable domain is DVKVTQSSRYLVKRTGEKVFLECVQDMDHENMFWYRQDPGLGLRLIYFSYDVKMKEKGDIPEGYSVSREKKERFSLILESASTNQTSMYLCASKAADRDYEKLFFGSGTQLSVL.

This clonotype occurred many times. The chain carries TRBV20-1 and TRBJ2-7; the match to TRBD2 covers 13 bases. The V and J ends lost 5 bases and 5 bases, in that order; junction bases with no gene match: 3. Germline V lookup: CDR1 DFQATT, CDR2 SNEGSKA (reference sequence). CDR3 size: 13 residues. The CDR3: CSARTSGRDEQYF. DNA of the CDR3: TGCAGTGCTCGGACTAGCGGGAGAGACGAGCAGTACTTC.

This sequence joins TRBV7-2 and TRBJ2-7, with 11 nucleotides matching TRBD2. V trimming: 8 bases; J trimming: 0 bases; junction bases outside the gene matches: 6. Germline V gene sequence: CDR1 SGHTA, CDR2 FQGNSA. The CDR3 totals 15 residues. The CDR3 nucleotides are TGTGCCAGCTCCCGGACTAGCGGGTACTCCTACGAGCAGTACTTC. Protein sequence: CASSRTSGYSYEQYF.

This clonotype was seen ten or more times. The chain is built from TRBV6-5 and TRBJ1-5, with a tentative D call TRBD1 (5 bases). The CDR3 spans 15 residues. The germline V and J ends were trimmed by 2 bases and 1 base, with 9 bases remaining between them. Per the germline V gene, CDR1 is MNHEY and CDR2 is SVGAGI. Here the CDR3 DNA reads TGTGCCAGCAGTTACGGGACTCCCAGCAATCAGCCCCAGCATTTT. It encodes CASSYGTPSNQPQHF.

This clonotype has a count of ten or more. V is TRBV29-1 and J is TRBJ1-1; D uncertain. This CDR3 has 14 residues. The V gene lost 4 bases and the J gene lost 4 bases, with 16 bases spanning the gap. Germline CDR1 SQVTM, CDR2 ANQGSEA. The CDR3 reads CSVAERLASTEAFF. In DNA form, the CDR3 reads TGCAGCGTTGCCGAAAGGTTGGCAAGCACTGAAGCTTTCTTT.

This clonotype was seen repeatedly, ten times or more. The chain carries TRBV4-3 and TRBJ2-3; TRBD2 agrees at 12 bases. V lost 4 bases to trimming and J lost 4 bases; unmatched junction nucleotides: 3. The CDR3 covers 15 residues. CDR1 and CDR2 from the germline V gene are LGHNA and YSLEER. CDR3 in DNA: TGCGCCAGCAGCCCCGCTAGCGGGAGGGCAGATACGCAGTATTTT. This translates into CASSPASGRADTQYF.